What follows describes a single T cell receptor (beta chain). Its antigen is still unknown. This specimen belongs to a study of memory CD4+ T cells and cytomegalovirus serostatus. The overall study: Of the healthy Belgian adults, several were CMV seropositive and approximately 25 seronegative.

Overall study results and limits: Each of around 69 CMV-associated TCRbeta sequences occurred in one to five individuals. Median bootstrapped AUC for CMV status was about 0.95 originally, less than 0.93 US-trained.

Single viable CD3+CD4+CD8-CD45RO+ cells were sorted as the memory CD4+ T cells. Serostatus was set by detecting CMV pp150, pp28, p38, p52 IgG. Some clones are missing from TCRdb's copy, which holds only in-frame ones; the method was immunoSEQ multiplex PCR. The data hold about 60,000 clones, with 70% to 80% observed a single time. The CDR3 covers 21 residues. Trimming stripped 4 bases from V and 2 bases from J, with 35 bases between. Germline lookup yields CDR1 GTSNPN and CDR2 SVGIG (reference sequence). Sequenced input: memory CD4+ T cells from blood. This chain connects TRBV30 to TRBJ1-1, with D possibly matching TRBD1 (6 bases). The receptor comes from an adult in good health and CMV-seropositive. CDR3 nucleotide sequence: TGTGCCTGGATCTGGGGCGCAATGGTCGGGGGCCCGGTACTTGGTAACACTGAAGCTTTCTTT. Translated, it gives CAWIWGAMVGGPVLGNTEAFF.